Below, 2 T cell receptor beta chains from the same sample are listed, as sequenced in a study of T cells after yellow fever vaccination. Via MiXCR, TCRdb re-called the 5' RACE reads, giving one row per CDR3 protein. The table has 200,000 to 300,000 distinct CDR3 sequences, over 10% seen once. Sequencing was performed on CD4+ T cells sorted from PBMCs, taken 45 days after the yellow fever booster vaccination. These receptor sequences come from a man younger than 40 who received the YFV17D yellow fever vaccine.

The CDR3 region is CAAGRGAKNIQYF. CDR3 DNA sequence: TGTGCCGCAGGGAGGGGGGCCAAAAACATTCAGTACTTC. The rearrangement links TRBV3-1 to TRBJ2-4, with TRBD2 as a possible D gene (7 bases). V lost 11 bases, J lost 1 base, and 12 bases lay in between. The germline V gene encodes CDR1 LGHDT and CDR2 YNNKEL (reference sequence). The CDR3 contains 13 residues.

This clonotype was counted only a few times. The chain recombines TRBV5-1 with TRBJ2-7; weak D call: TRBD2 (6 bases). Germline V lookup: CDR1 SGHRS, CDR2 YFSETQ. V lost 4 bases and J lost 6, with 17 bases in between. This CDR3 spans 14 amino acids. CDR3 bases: TGCGCCAGCAGCCATAACGAGGGGACTCTCGAGCAGTACTTC. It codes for CASSHNEGTLEQYF. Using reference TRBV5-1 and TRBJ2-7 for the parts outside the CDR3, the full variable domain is KAGVTQTPRYLIKTRGQQVTLSCSPISGHRSVSWYQQTPGQGLQFLFEYFSETQRNKGNFPGRFSGRQFSNSRSEMNVSTLELGDSALYLCASSHNEGTLEQYFGPGTRLTVT.